Following are 8 T cell receptor beta chains from one sample sequenced in a study of blood T cell repertoires in COVID-19. Profiling relied on immunoSEQ multiplex PCR, and the TCRdb table lists in-frame clones only, not all of them. The table includes roughly 180,000 clones, about four fifths detected once. Source material: peripheral blood. These receptors were collected from a woman aged 55-70 years with COVID-19, enrolled during active disease.

This chain connects TRBV2 to TRBJ1-2, with D perhaps matching TRBD1 (5 bases). V lost 7 bases and J 8 bases, leaving 17 bases between the germline ends. Germline V gene sequence: CDR1 SNHLY, CDR2 FYNNEI. The CDR3 extends over 13 amino acids. The CDR3 region is CASMSAGQGGYTF. As DNA, the CDR3 is TGTGCCAGCATGAGTGCGGGGCAAGGAGGCTACACCTTC.

The chain uses TRBV7-9 and TRBJ2-3, with TRBD1 matching over 9 bases. The trim removed 5 bases at V and 2 bases at J, leaving 11 bases unmatched. The CDR3 has 17 amino acids. Germline-derived CDR1 and CDR2 are SEHNR and FQNEAQ (reference sequence). The CDR3, as DNA: TGTGCCAGCAGCCCCCGGGGCGGGACAGGGTTCACAGATACGCAGTATTTT. This translates into CASSPRGGTGFTDTQYF.

The chain joins TRBV19 to TRBJ2-5; 8 positions match TRBD1. Germline values: CDR1 LNHDA, CDR2 SQIVND (reference sequence). V trimming: 5 bases; J trimming: 4 bases; junction bases outside the gene matches: 6. The CDR3 contains 14 residues. CDR3 DNA: TGTGCCAGTAGTGCCCGGACAGGGTTAGAGACCCAGTACTTC. It translates to CASSARTGLETQYF.

The chain combines TRBV5-1 with TRBJ2-5, with 11 bases that match TRBD2. The ends lost 4 bases at V and 2 bases at J; junction bases unmatched: 4. Germline V gives CDR1 SGHRS, CDR2 YFSETQ. The length of the CDR3 is 15 residues. DNA for the CDR3: TGCGCCAGCAGCCCGGGACTAGCGGATCAAGAGACCCAGTACTTC. This encodes CASSPGLADQETQYF.

This sequence joins TRBV6-1 and TRBJ2-3, with 10 bases fitting TRBD2. This CDR3 has 18 amino acids. V shed 4 bases and J 2 bases; nucleotides not matched to a gene: 12. Germline V CDR1 and CDR2: MNHNS, SASEGT. The DNA of the CDR3 is TGTGCCAGCAGTGTATCTCCCACTAGCGGGACATCCACAGATACGCAGTATTTT. This codes for CASSVSPTSGTSTDTQYF.

This chain connects TRBV18 to TRBJ1-6, with 8 bases matching TRBD1. The V gene's germline CDR1 is KGHSH and CDR2 LQKENI. This CDR3 region has 18 residues. V shed 3 bases and J 7 bases; nucleotides not matched to a gene: 14. The CDR3 region is CASSPIGGQGAQNSPLHF. The CDR3 region has the DNA TGTGCCAGCTCACCGATAGGAGGGCAGGGGGCGCAAAATTCACCCCTCCACTTT.

The chain combines TRBV29-1 with TRBJ1-2; 8 nucleotides match TRBD1. Germline V CDR1 and CDR2: SQVTM, ANQGSEA. The CDR3 length is 13 residues. Trimming removed 7 bases from V and 3 bases from J; junction bases left unmatched: 7. In DNA form, the CDR3 reads TGCAGCGCCACAGGGGGTGCGGACTATGGCTACACCTTC. Translating it yields CSATGGADYGYTF. The full variable domain, rest sourced from reference TRBV29-1 and TRBJ1-2, is SAVISQKPSRDICQRGTSLTIQCQVDSQVTMMFWYRQQPGQSLTLIATANQGSEATYESGFVIDKFPISRPNLTFSTLTVSNMSPEDSSIYLCSATGGADYGYTFGSGTRLTVV.

The chain carries TRBV3-1 (or the pseudogene TRBV3-2) and TRBJ2-1; a weak D match, TRBD2 (6 bases). The ends were cut back, 0 bases at V and 3 bases at J, with 15 bases in the middle. The CDR3 extends over 17 amino acids. Germline V CDR1 and CDR2: LGHDT, YNNKEL (reference sequence). The CDR3, as DNA: TGTGCCAGCAGCCAAGATCTCGGAGGGAGCGGCTACAATGAGCAGTTCTTC. Protein: CASSQDLGGSGYNEQFF.